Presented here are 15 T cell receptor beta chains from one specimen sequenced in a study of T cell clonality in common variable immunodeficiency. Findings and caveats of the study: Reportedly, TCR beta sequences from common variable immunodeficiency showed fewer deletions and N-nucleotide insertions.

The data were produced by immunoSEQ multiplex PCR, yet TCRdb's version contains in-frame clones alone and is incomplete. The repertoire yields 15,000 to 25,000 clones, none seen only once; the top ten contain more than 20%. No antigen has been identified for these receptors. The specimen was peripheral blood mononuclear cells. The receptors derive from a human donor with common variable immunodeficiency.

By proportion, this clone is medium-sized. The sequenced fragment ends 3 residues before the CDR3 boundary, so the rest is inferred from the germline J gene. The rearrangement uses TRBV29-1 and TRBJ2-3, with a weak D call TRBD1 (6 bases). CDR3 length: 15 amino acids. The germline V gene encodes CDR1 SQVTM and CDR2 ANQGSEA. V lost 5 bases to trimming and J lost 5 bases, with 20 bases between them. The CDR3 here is CSVTLTGQPLDTQYF. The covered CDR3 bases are TGCAGCGTTACGCTTACAGGGCAACCTTTAGATACG.

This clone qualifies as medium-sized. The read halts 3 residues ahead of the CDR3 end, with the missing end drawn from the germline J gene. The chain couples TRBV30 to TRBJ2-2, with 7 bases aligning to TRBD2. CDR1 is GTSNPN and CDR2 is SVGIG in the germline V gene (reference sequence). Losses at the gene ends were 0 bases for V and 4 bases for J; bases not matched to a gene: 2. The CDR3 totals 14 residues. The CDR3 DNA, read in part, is TGTGCCTGGAGTGTCGGACTAGTCACCGGGGAG. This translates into CAWSVGLVTGE. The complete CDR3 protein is CAWSVGLVTGELFF.

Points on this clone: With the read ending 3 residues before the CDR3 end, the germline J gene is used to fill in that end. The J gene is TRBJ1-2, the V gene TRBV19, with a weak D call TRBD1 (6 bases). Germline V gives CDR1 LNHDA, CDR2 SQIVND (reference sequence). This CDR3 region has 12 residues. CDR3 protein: CASSKQGDGYTF. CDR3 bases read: TGTGCCAGTAGTAAACAGGGTGACGGC.

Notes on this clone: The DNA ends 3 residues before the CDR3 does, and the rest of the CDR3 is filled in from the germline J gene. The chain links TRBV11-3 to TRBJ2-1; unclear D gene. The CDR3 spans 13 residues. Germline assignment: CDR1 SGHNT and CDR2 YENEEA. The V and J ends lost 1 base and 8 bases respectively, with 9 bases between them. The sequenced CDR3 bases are TGTGCCAGCAGCTTAGGGCTAGTCGATGAG. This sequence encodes CASSLGLVDE. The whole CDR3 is CASSLGLVDEQFF.

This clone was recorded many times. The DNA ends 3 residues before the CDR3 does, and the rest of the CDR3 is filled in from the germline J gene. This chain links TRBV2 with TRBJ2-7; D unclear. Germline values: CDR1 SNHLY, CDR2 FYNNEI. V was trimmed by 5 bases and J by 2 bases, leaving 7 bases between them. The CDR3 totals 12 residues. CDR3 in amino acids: CASSHNAYEQYF. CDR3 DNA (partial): TGTGCCAGCAGTCACAACGCCTACGAG. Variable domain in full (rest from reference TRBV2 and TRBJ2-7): EPEVTQTPSHQVTQMGQEVILRCVPISNHLYFYWYRQILGQKVEFLVSFYNNEISEKSEIFDDQFSVERPDGSNFTLKIRSTKLEDSAMYFCASSHNAYEQYFGPGTRLTVT.

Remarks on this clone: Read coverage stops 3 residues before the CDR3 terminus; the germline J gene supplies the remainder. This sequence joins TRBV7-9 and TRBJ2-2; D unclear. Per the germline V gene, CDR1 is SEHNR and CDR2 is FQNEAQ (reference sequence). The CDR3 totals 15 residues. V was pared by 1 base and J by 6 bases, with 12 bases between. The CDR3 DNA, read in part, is TGTGCCAGCAGCTTAGAGATTCTCGCGGCCGGGGAG. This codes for CASSLEILAAGE. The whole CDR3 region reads CASSLEILAAGELFF.

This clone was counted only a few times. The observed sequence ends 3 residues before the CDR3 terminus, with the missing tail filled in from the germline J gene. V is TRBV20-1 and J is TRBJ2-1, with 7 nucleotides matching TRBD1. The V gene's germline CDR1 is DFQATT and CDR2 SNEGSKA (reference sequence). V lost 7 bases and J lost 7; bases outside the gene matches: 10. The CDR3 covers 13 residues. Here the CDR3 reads CSVIRDRSNEQFF. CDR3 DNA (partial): TGCAGTGTTATTCGGGACAGATCGAATGAG.

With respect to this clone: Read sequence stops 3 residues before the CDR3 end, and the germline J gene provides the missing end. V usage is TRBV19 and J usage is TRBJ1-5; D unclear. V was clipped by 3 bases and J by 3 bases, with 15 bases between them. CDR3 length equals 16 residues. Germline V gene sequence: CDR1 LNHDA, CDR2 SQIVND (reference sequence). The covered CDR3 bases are TGTGCCAGTAGTATGGTTCCGGGGTTAAACAATCAGCCC. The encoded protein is CASSMVPGLNNQP. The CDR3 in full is CASSMVPGLNNQPQHF.

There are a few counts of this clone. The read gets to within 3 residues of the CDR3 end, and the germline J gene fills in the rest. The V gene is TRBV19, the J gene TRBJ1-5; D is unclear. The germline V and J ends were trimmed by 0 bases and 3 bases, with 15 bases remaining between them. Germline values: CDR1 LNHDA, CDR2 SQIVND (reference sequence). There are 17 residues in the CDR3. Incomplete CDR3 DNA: TGTGCCAGTAGTATAGATCAAAACGACGGGGACAATCAGCCC. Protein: CASSIDQNDGDNQP. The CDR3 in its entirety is CASSIDQNDGDNQPQHF.

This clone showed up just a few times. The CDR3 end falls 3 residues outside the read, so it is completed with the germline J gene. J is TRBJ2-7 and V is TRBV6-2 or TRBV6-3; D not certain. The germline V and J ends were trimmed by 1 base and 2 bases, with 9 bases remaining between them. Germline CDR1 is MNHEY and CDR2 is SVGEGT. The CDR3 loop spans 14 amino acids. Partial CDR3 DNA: TGTGCCAGCAGTTACTACAGAAATACCTACGAG. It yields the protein CASSYYRNTYE. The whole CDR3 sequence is CASSYYRNTYEQYF.

CDR3 amino acids: CASSMSVGQGNTGELFF. CDR3 DNA, as far as it was read: TGTGCCAGTAGTATGAGCGTGGGACAGGGGAACACCGGGGAG. The chain joins TRBV19 to TRBJ2-2, with 9 bases identical to TRBD1. Read coverage stops 3 residues before the CDR3 terminus; the germline J gene supplies the remainder. The CDR3 sequence is 17 residues long. The ends lost 3 bases at V and 1 base at J; junction bases unmatched: 6. CDR1 and CDR2 from the germline V gene are LNHDA and SQIVND (reference sequence).

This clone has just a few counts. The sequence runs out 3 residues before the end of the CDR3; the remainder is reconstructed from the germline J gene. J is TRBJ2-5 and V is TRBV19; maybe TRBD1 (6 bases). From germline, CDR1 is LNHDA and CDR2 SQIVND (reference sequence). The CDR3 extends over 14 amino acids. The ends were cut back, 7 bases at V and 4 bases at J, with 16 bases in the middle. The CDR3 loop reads CASNENGGLETQYF. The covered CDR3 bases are TGTGCCAGTAACGAAAATGGGGGCCTAGAGACC. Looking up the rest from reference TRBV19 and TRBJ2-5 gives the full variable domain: DGGITQSPKYLFRKEGQNVTLSCEQNLNHDAMYWYRQDPGQGLRLIYYSQIVNDFQKGDIAEGYSVSREKKESFPLTVTSAQKNPTAFYLCASNENGGLETQYFGPGTRLLVL.

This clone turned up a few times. CDR3: CSARDVAGPPYNEQFF. The DNA read from the CDR3 is TGCAGTGCTAGAGATGTGGCAGGCCCACCCTACAATGAG. The chain couples TRBV20-1 to TRBJ2-1; D ambiguous. Read data end 3 residues before the CDR3 end; the end is taken from the germline J gene. Between the trimmed V and J ends, which lost 0 bases and 2 bases, there was a span of 14 bases. This CDR3 has 16 amino acids. Germline lookup yields CDR1 DFQATT and CDR2 SNEGSKA (reference sequence).

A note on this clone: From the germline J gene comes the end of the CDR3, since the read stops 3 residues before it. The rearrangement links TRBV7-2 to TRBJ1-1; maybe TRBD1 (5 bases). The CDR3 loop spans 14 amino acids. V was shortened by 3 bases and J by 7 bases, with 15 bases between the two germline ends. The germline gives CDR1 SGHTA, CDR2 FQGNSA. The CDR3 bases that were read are TGTGCCAGCAGCTTTGGGCCGGGGGGACTTGAA. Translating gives CASSFGPGGLE. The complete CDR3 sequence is CASSFGPGGLEAFF.

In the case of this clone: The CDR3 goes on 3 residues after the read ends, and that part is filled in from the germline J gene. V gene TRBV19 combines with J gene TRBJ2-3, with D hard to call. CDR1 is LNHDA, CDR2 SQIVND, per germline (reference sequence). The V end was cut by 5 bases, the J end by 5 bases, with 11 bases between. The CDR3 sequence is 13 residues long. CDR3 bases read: TGTGCCAGTAGTTTACCAGATCGAGATACG. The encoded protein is CASSLPDRDT. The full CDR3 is CASSLPDRDTQYF.